This T cell receptor (beta chain) was recorded in a study of blood T cell repertoires in COVID-19. Study summary: Collection of acute and convalescent COVID-19 samples took place in the United States, Italy and Spain. In each case, the material was cDNA or gDNA derived from T cells, B-cell-depleted T cells, or PBMCs.

The length of the CDR3 is 14 residues. V lost 7 bases and J 0 bases, leaving 10 bases between the germline ends. Per germline, CDR1 LNHDA and CDR2 SQIVND (reference sequence). Study processing details: Amplification of reference gene primers was used by the study to estimate nucleated cell counts. Method: immunoSEQ multiplex PCR; TCRdb's copy keeps in-frame clones and lacks some. From that table come the V and J calls and clone size; the DNA was used to work out D and trimming. The sample includes about 150,000 clones, 78% of them seen just once. This rearrangement joins TRBV19 to TRBJ1-3, with D unresolved. The sequence came from a woman older than 75 with acute or convalescent COVID-19. The material sequenced was peripheral blood. CDR3 bases: TGTGCCAGTACGGAGGGCAGCTCTGGAAACACCATATATTTT. It encodes CASTEGSSGNTIYF.